The following is a T cell receptor (beta chain) sequence with its context. Original handling: The authors estimated nucleated cell counts from reference gene primer amplification. Sequenced by immunoSEQ multiplex PCR; TCRdb stores in-frame clones only, minus some. The DNA was the basis for D and trimming; V, J and clone size are from that table. The sample lists about 360,000 clones; 70% to 90% were seen once. This sample stems from a study of blood T cell repertoires in COVID-19. Study overall: Researchers got acute and convalescent COVID-19 samples from the United States, Italy and Spain. The analysed material was cDNA or gDNA that came from T cells, B-cell-depleted T cells, or PBMCs.

Sequencing input: peripheral blood. This sequence originates from a human donor in a cohort sampled during active COVID-19.

The CDR3 loop reads CASSVSGRAGFSRYEQYF. Written as DNA, the CDR3 is TGCGCCAGCAGCGTTAGCGGGAGGGCCGGGTTTAGTAGATACGAGCAGTACTTC. This rearrangement joins TRBV5-1 to TRBJ2-7; TRBD2 matches at 11 bases. Germline assignment: CDR1 SGHRS and CDR2 YFSETQ. The CDR3 has 18 amino acids. J was trimmed by 4 bases and V by 4 bases; bases with no gene match: 16. Full variable domain (outside the CDR3, taken from reference TRBV5-1 and TRBJ2-7): KAGVTQTPRYLIKTRGQQVTLSCSPISGHRSVSWYQQTPGQGLQFLFEYFSETQRNKGNFPGRFSGRQFSNSRSEMNVSTLELGDSALYLCASSVSGRAGFSRYEQYFGPGTRLTVT.